This is a list of T cell receptor beta chains from one sample in a study of sequential checkpoint blockade in melanoma. Profiled with immunoSEQ multiplex PCR; TCRdb holds only in-frame clones, not every one. Found here are around 16,000 clones, about 92% of them singletons; the top ten hold under 25%. Sample: CD8+ T cells sorted from blood (inferred from file names), taken from a patient given nivolumab and ipilimumab in sequence. The receptors were gathered from a human donor with melanoma. Each CDR3 is given with its conserved first and last residue. A D gene is named only where the DNA matches it firmly. Only some rows state a clone size, as once, few, many or a class for expanded clones.

J,D,V,size,CDR3,DNA
TRBJ2-7,NA,TRBV4-2,NA,CASSQGLYEQYF,TGTGCCAGCAGCCAAGGTCTCTACGAGCAGTACTTC
TRBJ1-3,NA,TRBV27,NA,CASSPPTVYHF,TGTGCCAGCAGTCCTCCGACAGTGTACCATTTT
TRBJ1-2,NA,TRBV4-2,NA,CASSQGQGSGYTF,TGTGCCAGCAGCCAAGGGCAGGGATCGGGCTACACCTTC
TRBJ1-5,NA,TRBV18,NA,CASSPPGGAEHF,TGTGCCAGCTCACCACCGGGAGGGGCTGAGCATTTT
TRBJ1-2,NA,TRBV27,NA,CASSSATGYYGYTF,TGTGCCAGCAGTTCAGCAACAGGCTACTATGGCTACACCTTC
TRBJ1-6,NA,TRBV11-2,NA,CASSLAASINSPLHF,TGTGCCAGCAGCTTAGCTGCAAGCATAAATTCACCCCTCCACTTT
TRBJ1-2,TRBD1,TRBV6-6,NA,CASSYGDSLSGYTF,TGTGCCAGCAGTTACGGGGACAGCCTCTCTGGCTACACCTTC
TRBJ1-1,NA,TRBV27,NA,CASSTGLNTEAFF,TGTGCCAGCAGTACAGGCTTGAACACTGAAGCTTTCTTT
TRBJ2-1,TRBD1,TRBV27,NA,CASSRPQGDEQFF,TGTGCCAGCAGCCGCCCTCAGGGGGATGAGCAGTTCTTC
TRBJ2-1,NA,TRBV5-5,NA,CASSGQGPIHEQFF,TGTGCCAGCAGCGGGCAGGGGCCTATTCATGAGCAGTTCTTC
TRBJ1-2,TRBD1,TRBV27,NA,CASSPWGTGVRSYTF,TGTGCCAGCAGCCCCTGGGGGACAGGGGTTCGTAGCTACACCTTC
TRBJ2-7,NA,TRBV4-1,NA,CASSQGVGNYEQYF,TGCGCCAGCAGCCAAGGCGTGGGCAACTACGAGCAGTACTTC
TRBJ1-1,NA,TRBV30,NA,CAWSAMNTEAFF,TGTGCCTGGAGTGCAATGAACACTGAAGCTTTCTTT
TRBJ2-7,NA,TRBV30,once,CAWSVWADEQYF,TGTGCCTGGAGTGTGTGGGCTGACGAGCAGTACTTC
TRBJ1-5,NA,TRBV4-2,NA,CASSQERGQPQHF,TGTGCCAGCAGCCAAGAAAGGGGTCAGCCCCAGCATTTT
TRBJ1-2,NA,TRBV21-1,NA,CASSNARGGRNYGYTF,TGTGCCAGCAGCAACGCTAGAGGGGGCCGCAACTATGGCTACACCTTC
TRBJ1-5,TRBD1,TRBV15,NA,CATSREGQGVAQPQHF,TGTGCCACCAGCAGAGAGGGACAGGGGGTCGCTCAGCCCCAGCATTTT
TRBJ1-6,NA,TRBV19,NA,CASSIAQTNSPLHF,TGTGCCAGTAGTATAGCGCAGACAAATTCACCCCTCCACTTT
TRBJ1-2,NA,TRBV6-1,once,CASSEAPTDYGYTF,TGTGCCAGCAGTGAAGCCCCGACAGACTATGGCTACACCTTC
TRBJ2-7,TRBD1,TRBV29-1,once,CSAGQGSYEQYF,TGCAGCGCCGGACAGGGTTCCTACGAGCAGTACTTC
TRBJ2-7,NA,TRBV6-6,NA,CASSYAEEVGVQYF,TGTGCCAGCAGTTATGCCGAGGAAGTAGGCGTCCAGTACTTC
TRBJ2-7,TRBD2,TRBV7-9,once,CASSLGPEGRDEQYF,TGTGCCAGCAGCTTAGGTCCTGAGGGGAGGGACGAGCAGTACTTC
TRBJ2-7,NA,TRBV30,NA,CAWTLFGYEQYF,TGTGCCTGGACCTTATTCGGTTACGAGCAGTACTTC
TRBJ2-7,TRBD2,TRBV28,NA,CASSPSGLSYEQYF,TGTGCCAGCAGTCCTAGCGGGCTCTCCTACGAGCAGTACTTC
TRBJ1-2,TRBD1,TRBV19,NA,CASSPGGAGYGYTF,TGTGCCAGTAGTCCAGGGGGCGCCGGGTATGGCTACACCTTC
TRBJ1-6,NA,TRBV27,NA,CASSLAEFGGLPLHF,TGTGCCAGCAGTCTCGCCGAATTCGGGGGTTTGCCCCTCCACTTT
TRBJ1-1,TRBD1,TRBV7-9,once,CASSLGQGTVEAFF,TGTGCCAGCAGCCTCGGACAGGGTACGGTTGAAGCTTTCTTT
TRBJ1-2,TRBD1,TRBV4-3,NA,CASSQRTGGYGYTF,TGCGCCAGCAGCCAGAGGACAGGGGGCTATGGCTACACCTTC
TRBJ2-7,NA,TRBV27,once,CASSLVGGFYEQYF,TGTGCCAGCAGTTTGGTAGGGGGATTCTACGAGCAGTACTTC
TRBJ1-1,TRBD1,TRBV28,NA,CASSSRRTGGKGTEAFF,TGTGCCAGCAGTTCCCGCCGGACAGGGGGCAAGGGCACTGAAGCTTTCTTT
TRBJ1-4,TRBD1,TRBV28,once,CASSASQGTNEKLFF,TGTGCCAGCAGCGCTTCACAGGGGACGAATGAAAAACTGTTTTTT
TRBJ1-5,TRBD1,TRBV19,NA,CASSMGGTGMQPQHF,TGTGCCAGTAGTATGGGGGGGACAGGGATGCAGCCCCAGCATTTT
TRBJ1-1,NA,TRBV13,NA,CASSLGQGRGWDTEAFF,TGTGCCAGCAGCTTAGGGCAGGGGAGAGGGTGGGACACTGAAGCTTTCTTT
TRBJ1-6,NA,TRBV5-4,NA,CASSLNGNNSPLHF,TGTGCCAGCAGCTTGAACGGGAACAATTCACCCCTCCACTTT
TRBJ1-1,NA,TRBV28,NA,CASSFYGRSMNTEAFF,TGTGCCAGCAGTTTCTATGGTCGGTCCATGAACACTGAAGCTTTCTTT
TRBJ2-7,TRBD2,TRBV5-4,NA,CASSLGLAGEVF,TGTGCCAGCAGCTTGGGTCTAGCGGGAGAGGTCTTC
TRBJ2-7,TRBD1,TRBV19,NA,CASSRQGAYEQYF,TGTGCCAGTAGTAGACAGGGGGCGTACGAGCAGTACTTC
TRBJ2-7,NA,TRBV29-1,few,CSVVTQSYEQYF,TGCAGCGTTGTAACCCAGTCCTACGAGCAGTACTTC
TRBJ1-1,TRBD1,TRBV7-6,once,CASSLYDRGQGAFF,TGTGCCAGCAGCCTTTACGACAGGGGGCAGGGCGCTTTCTTT